Listed here is a single TCR beta chain. V lost 9 bases, J lost 2 bases, and 14 bases lay in between. This CDR3 is built from 14 residues. In germline, CDR1 is LNHDA, CDR2 SQIVND (reference sequence). This entry belongs to a study of cytomegalovirus exposure and HLA in healthy donors. 13 Jbeta primers and 60 Vbeta primers were used for the PCR. Study processing details: An analysis performed later counted about 80 million unique TCR beta chains (roughly 11 million of them shared). Some clones are missing from TCRdb's copy, which holds only in-frame ones; the method was immunoSEQ multiplex PCR. The V and J calls and the clone size are those of that table, but D and trimming were determined from the DNA. This table holds some 90,000 clones, over 55% found once. Donors likely had unrecorded immune exposures despite being nominally healthy when sampled.

The V and J genes are TRBV19 and TRBJ2-4; maybe TRBD2 (6 bases). The origin of this receptor is a boy aged 5-17 years in good health and CMV-seropositive. Sequencing was done on a sample of PBMCs. Written as DNA, the CDR3 is TGTGCCAGCGTGGAGGGTGCAACCAAAAACATTCAGTACTTC. Protein: CASVEGATKNIQYF.